One sample yielded the 14 T cell receptor beta chains listed below, sequenced in a study of T cell changes during pregnancy in multiple sclerosis. Data came from immunoSEQ multiplex PCR; TCRdb stores just in-frame clones and leaves some out. In the table there are tens of thousands of clones, approximately 94% of which are singletons. The sample consisted of CD8+ T cells from peripheral blood mononuclear cells, taken after pregnancy. These receptors originate from a female donor with multiple sclerosis, enrolled in a pregnancy study.

The chain carries TRBV6-5 and TRBJ1-4; 8 nucleotides align to TRBD1. Germline assignment: CDR1 MNHEY and CDR2 SVGAGI. This CDR3 is 15 amino acids long. The ends lost 6 bases at V and 8 bases at J; junction bases unmatched: 11. Here the CDR3 DNA reads TGTGCCAGCAGAGAAAGACAGGGGCAGGGAGAAAAACTGTTTTTT. Encoded protein: CASRERQGQGEKLFF.

This chain joins TRBV29-1 and TRBJ1-3; D perhaps matches TRBD1 (5 bases). CDR1 and CDR2 (germline): SQVTM, ANQGSEA. The length of the CDR3 is 12 residues. Between the trimmed V and J ends, which lost 3 bases and 8 bases, there was a span of 11 bases. The CDR3, as DNA: TGCAGCGTTGAGGGCAGGGAGGACACCATATATTTT. This translates into CSVEGREDTIYF.

The V call is TRBV5-1, the J call TRBJ2-1; D ambiguous. This CDR3 comprises 11 residues. Per germline, CDR1 SGHRS and CDR2 YFSETQ. V was clipped by 3 bases and J by 6 bases, with 4 bases between them. CDR3: CASSYSNEQFF. The CDR3, as DNA: TGCGCCAGCAGCTACAGCAATGAGCAGTTCTTC.

The CDR3 bases are TGTGCCAGCAGTTCAACAGGGGAAACCCACAATCAGTACTTC. Translated, it gives CASSSTGETHNQYF. The chain carries TRBV27 and TRBJ2-4, with 7 bases matching TRBD1. The CDR3 runs 14 residues. Germline trimming cut 4 bases from V and 12 bases from J; bases unmatched to any gene: 12. Germline V lookup: CDR1 MNHEY, CDR2 SMNVEV (reference sequence).

This chain joins TRBV4-1 and TRBJ2-1; maybe TRBD2 (5 bases). The CDR3 is 13 amino acids. The germline V gene encodes CDR1 MGHRA and CDR2 YSYEKL. V was shortened by 1 base and J by 13 bases, with 14 bases between the two germline ends. CDR3 in amino acids: CASSQGVGEPQFF. CDR3 DNA: TGCGCCAGCAGCCAAGGGGTCGGGGAGCCCCAGTTCTTC.

The J gene is TRBJ1-5, the V gene TRBV27; TRBD1 matches at 7 bases. CDR1 is MNHEY, CDR2 SMNVEV, per germline (reference sequence). The CDR3 runs 14 residues. Losses at the gene ends were 5 bases for V and 7 bases for J; bases not matched to a gene: 8. The CDR3 nucleotides are TGTGCCAGCAGTCCCCTGACAGGGTCCCAGCCCCAGCATTTT. It codes for CASSPLTGSQPQHF.

V usage is TRBV4-2 and J usage is TRBJ2-2, with 12 bases matching TRBD2. Unmatched junction bases numbered 14, after V lost 4 bases and J lost 5 bases. CDR1 and CDR2 from the germline V gene are LGHNA and YNFKEQ. The CDR3 runs to 19 residues. The CDR3 bases are TGTGCCAGCAGCCCCCCCTTTGGGCTAGCGGGAGGGAATACCGGGGAGCTGTTTTTT. Residues: CASSPPFGLAGGNTGELFF.

The chain links TRBV7-7 to TRBJ1-5; 7 bases are shared with TRBD1. Germline values: CDR1 SSHAT, CDR2 FNYEAQ (reference sequence). Unmatched junction bases numbered 5, after V lost 1 base and J lost 14 bases. CDR3 length: 12 residues. CDR3 residues: CASSLGFQGEHF. For the CDR3, the DNA is TGTGCCAGCAGCTTAGGGTTTCAGGGGGAGCATTTT. Using reference TRBV7-7 and TRBJ1-5 for the parts outside the CDR3, the full variable domain is GAGVSQSPRYKVTKRGQDVTLRCDPISSHATLYWYQQALGQGPEFLTYFNYEAQPDKSGLPSDRFSAERPEGSISTLTIQRTEQRDSAMYRCASSLGFQGEHFGDGTRLSIL.

V gene TRBV5-6 combines with J gene TRBJ2-1, with TRBD2 identical over 7 bases. Germline CDR1 and CDR2: SGHDT and YYEEEE. V dropped 4 bases and J dropped 6; count of bases not matched to a gene: 4. The CDR3 contains 13 residues. In nucleotides, the CDR3 is TGTGCCAGCAGCCTGACTAGCTCCAATGAGCAGTTCTTC. Protein product: CASSLTSSNEQFF.

The J gene is TRBJ2-1, the V gene TRBV7-9; the match to TRBD2 covers 13 bases. The germline V gene has CDR1 SEHNR and CDR2 FQNEAQ (reference sequence). The length of the CDR3 is 15 residues. Germline trimming cut 4 bases from V and 7 bases from J; bases unmatched to any gene: 4. CDR3 residues: CASSSRLAGGNEQFF. The CDR3 bases are TGTGCCAGCAGCTCCCGACTAGCGGGAGGAAATGAGCAGTTCTTC. Full variable domain (rest looked up from reference TRBV7-9 and TRBJ2-1): DTGVSQNPRHKITKRGQNVTFRCDPISEHNRLYWYRQTLGQGPEFLTYFQNEAQLEKSRLLSDRFSAERPKGSFSTLEIQRTEQGDSAMYLCASSSRLAGGNEQFFGPGTRLTVL.

V gene TRBV30 combines with J gene TRBJ2-7; no clear D. Germline CDR1 reads GTSNPN; CDR2 reads SVGIG (reference sequence). This CDR3 region has 12 residues. Trimming stripped 3 bases from V and 4 bases from J, with 10 bases between. The CDR3 here is CAWRNRAYEQYF. The CDR3 DNA sequence: TGTGCCTGGAGAAACCGCGCGTACGAGCAGTACTTC. Combining the CDR3 with reference TRBV30 and TRBJ2-7 gives the whole variable domain SQTIHQWPATLVQPVGSPLSLECTVEGTSNPNLYWYRQAAGRGLQLLFYSVGIGQISSEVPQNLSASRPQDRQFILSSKKLLLSDSGFYLCAWRNRAYEQYFGPGTRLTVT.

The chain uses TRBV19 and TRBJ2-3, with TRBD2 identical over 15 bases. The germline V gene encodes CDR1 LNHDA and CDR2 SQIVND (reference sequence). Trimming took 5 bases from V and 2 from J; bases not matched to a gene: 5. The CDR3 totals 17 residues. CDR3 DNA: TGTGCCAGTAGTCACGGACTAGCGGGAGGGTTCACAGATACGCAGTATTTT. Translated: CASSHGLAGGFTDTQYF.

For the CDR3, the DNA is TGTGCCAGCAGCGTAGCTGCTAGCGGGGGCTACGAGCAGTACTTC. Translating it yields CASSVAASGGYEQYF. The rearrangement links TRBV9 to TRBJ2-7, with 10 positions matching TRBD2. Germline CDR1 reads SGDLS; CDR2 reads YYNGEE. The CDR3 contains 15 residues. V shed 0 bases and J 3 bases; nucleotides not matched to a gene: 3.

This chain connects TRBV19 to TRBJ1-2; D not resolved. Trimming shortened V by 7 bases and J by 3 bases, and 15 bases separated the two germline ends. CDR3 length: 14 residues. CDR1 LNHDA and CDR2 SQIVND come from the germline V gene (reference sequence). The CDR3 DNA reads TGTGCCAGTACCGGCTCAGGAGGATACTATGGCTACACCTTC. As protein: CASTGSGGYYGYTF.